This TCR beta chain originates from a study of shared T cell receptors in the human thymus. Repertoires were generated with immunoSEQ multiplex PCR, while TCRdb's copy carries only in-frame clones and drops some. Of about 660,000 clones listed, around 89% are singletons. These data are also associated with another study on human thymus T cells. That paper notes: Thymic repertoires of unrelated individuals were reported in related research to overlap highly.

Source material: thymocytes. This sequence was found in a boy in the first two years of life with a congenital heart defect.

CDR3 protein: CAMGRGYEQYF. The DNA for the CDR3 is TGTGCCATGGGGCGGGGGTACGAGCAGTACTTC. V gene TRBV6-1 combines with J gene TRBJ2-7, with TRBD2 matching 7 bases. The length of the CDR3 is 11 residues. V gave up 10 bases and J gave up 4 bases; unmatched junction bases: 4. Per the germline V gene, CDR1 is MNHNS and CDR2 is SASEGT.